This T cell receptor beta chain derives from a study of blood T cell repertoires in COVID-19. Study context: COVID-19 samples from acute and convalescent phases originated in the United States, Italy and Spain. PBMCs, B-cell-depleted T cells, or T cells provided the cDNA or gDNA that made up the material.

Per the germline V gene, CDR1 is LNHDA and CDR2 is SQIVND (reference sequence). V was cut by 4 bases and J by 0 bases, with 15 bases left in between. This CDR3 region has 16 residues. Original handling: Counts of nucleated cells, estimated from reference gene primer amplification, were obtained. Profiling relied on immunoSEQ multiplex PCR, and the TCRdb table lists in-frame clones only, not all of them. V and J calls and clone size come straight from that table; D and trimming were deduced from the DNA. The repertoire holds approximately 75,000 clones, with 82% as singletons. This chain connects TRBV19 to TRBJ2-5; tentatively, D is TRBD2 (7 bases). The sequence was collected from an elderly woman with acute or convalescent COVID-19. The specimen was peripheral blood. The CDR3 DNA reads as TGTGCCAGTAGTAAGCTTGGCGGGGGCTACCAAGAGACCCAGTACTTC. Encoded protein: CASSKLGGGYQETQYF.